A selection of T cell receptor beta chains follows, all from one sample in a study of shared clonotypes between healthy human individuals. The table came from immunoSEQ multiplex PCR; TCRdb's copy has only in-frame clones and leaves some out. The table shows over 2,000,000 clones, with approximately 92% occurring only once. Sequencing was carried out using naive CD8+ T cells from PBMCs. Receptors originate from a man younger than 30 in good health. Some clones in this sample may be carry-over from other donors' samples. CDR3s include the opening cysteine and the closing phenylalanine or tryptophan. D genes are given only for firm matches. Some rows mark clone size as missing; the rest say once, few, many or name a class of expanded clone.

D gene: TRBD1
V gene: TRBV7-9
clone size: -
J gene: TRBJ2-1
CDR3 protein: CASSSGPGQGYNEQFF
CDR3 DNA: TGTGCCAGCAGCTCGGGTCCGGGACAGGGGTACAATGAGCAGTTCTTC

D gene: TRBD1
V gene: TRBV10-1
clone size: -
J gene: TRBJ2-7
CDR3 protein: CASSEAKTGNPYEQYF
CDR3 DNA: TGCGCCAGCAGTGAGGCGAAGACAGGGAATCCCTACGAGCAGTACTTC

D gene: -
V gene: TRBV6-5
clone size: -
J gene: TRBJ2-1
CDR3 protein: CASTDRASGGDEQFF
CDR3 DNA: TGTGCCAGCACGGACCGGGCGAGTGGCGGGGATGAGCAGTTCTTC

D gene: -
V gene: TRBV19
clone size: -
J gene: TRBJ1-1
CDR3 protein: CASRSRGDNTEAFF
CDR3 DNA: TGTGCCAGTAGATCCCGAGGGGATAACACTGAAGCTTTCTTT

D gene: -
V gene: TRBV11-2
clone size: -
J gene: TRBJ2-3
CDR3 protein: CASSPRPPDTQYF
CDR3 DNA: TGTGCCAGCAGCCCTAGACCTCCAGATACGCAGTATTTT

D gene: -
V gene: TRBV18
clone size: -
J gene: TRBJ1-2
CDR3 protein: CASLSGMGYGYTF
CDR3 DNA: TGTGCCAGCTTATCAGGAATGGGCTATGGCTACACCTTC

D gene: -
V gene: TRBV9
clone size: -
J gene: TRBJ2-1
CDR3 protein: CASSVDPRVNSEAFF
CDR3 DNA: TGTGCCAGCAGCGTAGACCCGAGAGTTAACTCGGAGGCGTTCTTC

D gene: -
V gene: TRBV19
clone size: -
J gene: TRBJ1-1
CDR3 protein: CASSIDLETAPMNTEAFF
CDR3 DNA: TGTGCCAGTAGTATAGATCTCGAGACAGCCCCAATGAACACTGAAGCTTTCTTT

D gene: TRBD1
V gene: TRBV7-9
clone size: -
J gene: TRBJ2-1
CDR3 protein: CASSPPGQAYNEQFF
CDR3 DNA: TGTGCCAGCAGTCCTCCGGGACAGGCCTACAATGAGCAGTTCTTC

D gene: TRBD1
V gene: TRBV6-5
clone size: -
J gene: TRBJ2-7
CDR3 protein: CASSYAQGASYEQYF
CDR3 DNA: TGTGCCAGCAGTTACGCTCAGGGGGCTTCCTACGAGCAGTACTTC

D gene: -
V gene: TRBV10-1
clone size: -
J gene: TRBJ1-1
CDR3 protein: CASNGEVGLAEAFF
CDR3 DNA: TGCGCCAGCAATGGGGAGGTGGGTCTCGCTGAAGCTTTCTTT

D gene: -
V gene: TRBV11-2
clone size: -
J gene: TRBJ2-3
CDR3 protein: CASSSWTFGDDTQYF
CDR3 DNA: TGTGCCAGCAGCTCCTGGACGTTCGGCGATGATACGCAGTATTTT

D gene: TRBD1
V gene: TRBV28
clone size: -
J gene: TRBJ2-2
CDR3 protein: CASSPGDRVIGLGTGELFF
CDR3 DNA: TGTGCCAGCAGTCCAGGGGACAGGGTTATTGGTTTGGGCACCGGGGAGCTGTTTTTT

D gene: -
V gene: TRBV2
clone size: -
J gene: TRBJ2-7
CDR3 protein: CASGAGRSDYEQYF
CDR3 DNA: TGTGCCAGCGGGGCAGGGCGATCGGACTACGAGCAGTACTTC

D gene: -
V gene: TRBV19
clone size: -
J gene: TRBJ1-1
CDR3 protein: CASSMGAHLNTEAFF
CDR3 DNA: TGTGCCAGTAGTATGGGGGCACATTTGAACACTGAAGCTTTCTTT

D gene: -
V gene: TRBV30
clone size: -
J gene: TRBJ2-3
CDR3 protein: CAWSVDWDTQYF
CDR3 DNA: TGTGCCTGGAGTGTAGACTGGGATACGCAGTATTTT

D gene: -
V gene: TRBV6-1
clone size: -
J gene: TRBJ2-3
CDR3 protein: CASTGGFSTDTQYF
CDR3 DNA: TGTGCCAGCACTGGGGGATTTAGCACAGATACGCAGTATTTT

D gene: TRBD2
V gene: TRBV6-1
clone size: -
J gene: TRBJ2-5
CDR3 protein: CASSEGLAQETQYF
CDR3 DNA: TGTGCCAGCAGTGAAGGACTAGCCCAAGAGACCCAGTACTTC

D gene: -
V gene: TRBV4-3
clone size: -
J gene: TRBJ1-2
CDR3 protein: CASSVGGSPNYGYTF
CDR3 DNA: TGCGCCAGCAGCGTCGGGGGAAGTCCTAACTATGGCTACACCTTC

D gene: -
V gene: TRBV7-9
clone size: -
J gene: TRBJ2-4
CDR3 protein: CASSLDSPIAKNIQYF
CDR3 DNA: TGTGCCAGCAGCTTAGACAGCCCAATAGCCAAAAACATTCAGTACTTC

D gene: -
V gene: TRBV27
clone size: -
J gene: TRBJ2-7
CDR3 protein: CASSFQGYYYEQYF
CDR3 DNA: TGTGCCAGCAGTTTCCAGGGGTACTACTACGAGCAGTACTTC

D gene: -
V gene: TRBV10-3
clone size: -
J gene: TRBJ2-7
CDR3 protein: CAISERGTYEQYF
CDR3 DNA: TGTGCCATCAGTGAGAGGGGAACCTACGAGCAGTACTTC

D gene: -
V gene: TRBV2
clone size: -
J gene: TRBJ2-7
CDR3 protein: CASPGSKGPEQYF
CDR3 DNA: TGTGCCAGCCCTGGAAGTAAGGGGCCCGAGCAGTACTTC

D gene: TRBD2
V gene: TRBV7-3
clone size: -
J gene: TRBJ2-5
CDR3 protein: CASKTGTSGVQETQYF
CDR3 DNA: TGTGCCAGCAAGACCGGGACTAGCGGGGTCCAAGAGACCCAGTACTTC

D gene: TRBD2
V gene: TRBV10-2
clone size: once
J gene: TRBJ2-7
CDR3 protein: CASRREGRPYEQYF
CDR3 DNA: TGCGCCAGCAGGAGGGAGGGCCGGCCCTACGAGCAGTACTTC

D gene: -
V gene: TRBV28
clone size: -
J gene: TRBJ1-5
CDR3 protein: CASSLGFSNQPQHF
CDR3 DNA: TGTGCCAGCAGTTTGGGGTTTTCGAATCAGCCCCAGCATTTT